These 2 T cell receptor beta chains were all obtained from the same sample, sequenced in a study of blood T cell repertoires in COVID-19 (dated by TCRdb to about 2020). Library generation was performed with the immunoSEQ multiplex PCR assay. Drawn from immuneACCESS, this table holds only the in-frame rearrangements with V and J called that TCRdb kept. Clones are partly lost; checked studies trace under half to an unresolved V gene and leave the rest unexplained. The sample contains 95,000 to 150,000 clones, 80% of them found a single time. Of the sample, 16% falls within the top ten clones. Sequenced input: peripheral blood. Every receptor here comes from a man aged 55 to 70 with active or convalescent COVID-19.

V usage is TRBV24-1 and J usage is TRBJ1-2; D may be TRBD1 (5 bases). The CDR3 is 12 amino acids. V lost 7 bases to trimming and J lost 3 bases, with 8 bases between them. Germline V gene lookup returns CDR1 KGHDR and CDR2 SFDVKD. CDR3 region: CATSTGDYGYTF. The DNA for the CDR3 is TGTGCCACCAGCACAGGAGACTATGGCTACACCTTC.

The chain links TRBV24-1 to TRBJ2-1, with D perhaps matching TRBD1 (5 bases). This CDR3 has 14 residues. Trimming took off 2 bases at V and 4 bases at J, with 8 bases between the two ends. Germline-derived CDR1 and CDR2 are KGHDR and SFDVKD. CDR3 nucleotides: TGTGCCACCAGTGATTCTAGGGGATACAATGAGCAGTTCTTC. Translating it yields CATSDSRGYNEQFF.